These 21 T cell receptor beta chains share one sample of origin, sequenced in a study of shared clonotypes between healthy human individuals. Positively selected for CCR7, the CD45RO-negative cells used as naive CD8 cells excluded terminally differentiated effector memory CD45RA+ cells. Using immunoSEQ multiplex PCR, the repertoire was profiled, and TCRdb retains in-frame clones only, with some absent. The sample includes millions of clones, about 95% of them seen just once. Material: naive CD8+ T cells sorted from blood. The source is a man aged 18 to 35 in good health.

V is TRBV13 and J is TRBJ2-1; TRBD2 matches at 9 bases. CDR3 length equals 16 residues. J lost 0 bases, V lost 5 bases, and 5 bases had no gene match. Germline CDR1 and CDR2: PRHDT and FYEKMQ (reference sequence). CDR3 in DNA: TGTGCCAGCAGCCCTAGCGGGGCAAGCTCCTACAATGAGCAGTTCTTC. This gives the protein CASSPSGASSYNEQFF.

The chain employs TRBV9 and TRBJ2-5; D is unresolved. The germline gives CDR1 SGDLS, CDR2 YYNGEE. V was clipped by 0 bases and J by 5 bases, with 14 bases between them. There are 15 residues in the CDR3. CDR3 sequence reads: CASSVVRALGETQYF. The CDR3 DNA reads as TGTGCCAGCAGCGTAGTAAGGGCCTTGGGGGAGACCCAGTACTTC.

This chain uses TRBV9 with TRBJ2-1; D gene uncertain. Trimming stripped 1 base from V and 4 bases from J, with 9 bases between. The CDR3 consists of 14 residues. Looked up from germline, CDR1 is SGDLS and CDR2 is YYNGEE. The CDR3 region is CASSVRLGYNEQFF. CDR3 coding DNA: TGTGCCAGCAGCGTAAGGTTGGGGTACAATGAGCAGTTCTTC. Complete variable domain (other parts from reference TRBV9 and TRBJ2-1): DSGVTQTPKHLITATGQRVTLRCSPRSGDLSVYWYQQSLDQGLQFLIQYYNGEERAKGNILERFSAQQFPDLHSELNLSSLELGDSALYFCASSVRLGYNEQFFGPGTRLTVL.

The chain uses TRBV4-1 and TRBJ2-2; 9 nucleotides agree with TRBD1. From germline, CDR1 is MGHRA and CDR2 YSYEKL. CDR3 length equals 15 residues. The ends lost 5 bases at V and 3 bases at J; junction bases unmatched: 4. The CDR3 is CASSYRGQDTGELFF. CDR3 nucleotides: TGCGCCAGCAGCTACAGGGGGCAAGACACCGGGGAGCTGTTTTTT.

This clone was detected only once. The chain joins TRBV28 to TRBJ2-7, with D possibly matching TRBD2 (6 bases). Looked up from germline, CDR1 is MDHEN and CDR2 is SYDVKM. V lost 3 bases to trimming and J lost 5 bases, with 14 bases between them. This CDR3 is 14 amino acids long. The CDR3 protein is CASSLSGSGHEQYF. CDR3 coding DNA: TGTGCCAGCAGTTTGTCGGGTAGCGGCCACGAGCAGTACTTC.

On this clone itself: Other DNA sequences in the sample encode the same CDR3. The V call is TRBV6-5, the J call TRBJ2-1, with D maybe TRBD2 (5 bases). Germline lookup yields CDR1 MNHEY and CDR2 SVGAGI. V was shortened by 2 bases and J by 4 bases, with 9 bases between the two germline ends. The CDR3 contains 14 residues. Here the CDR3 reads CASSYGTGYNEQFF. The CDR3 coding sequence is TGTGCCAGCAGTTACGGTACGGGGTACAATGAGCAGTTCTTC.

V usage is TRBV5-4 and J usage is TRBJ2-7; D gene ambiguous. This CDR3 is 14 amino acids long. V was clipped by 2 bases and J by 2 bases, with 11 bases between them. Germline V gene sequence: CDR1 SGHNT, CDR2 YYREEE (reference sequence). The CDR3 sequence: CASSFTAQAYEQYF. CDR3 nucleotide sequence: TGTGCCAGCAGCTTCACGGCCCAGGCCTACGAGCAGTACTTC. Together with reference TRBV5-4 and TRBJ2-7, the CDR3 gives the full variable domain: ETGVTQSPTHLIKTRGQQVTLRCSSQSGHNTVSWYQQALGQGPQFIFQYYREEENGRGNFPPRFSGLQFPNYSSELNVNALELDDSALYLCASSFTAQAYEQYFGPGTRLTVT.

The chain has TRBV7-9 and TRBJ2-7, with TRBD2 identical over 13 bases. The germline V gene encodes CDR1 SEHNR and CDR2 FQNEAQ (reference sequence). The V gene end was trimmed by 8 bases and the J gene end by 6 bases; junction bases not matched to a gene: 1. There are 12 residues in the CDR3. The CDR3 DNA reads TGTGCCAGCCGGACTAGCGGGGGCGAGCAGTACTTC. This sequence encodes CASRTSGGEQYF.

The CDR3 sequence is CASSEKEGNTEAFF. DNA for the CDR3: TGCGCCAGCAGTGAGAAGGAAGGGAACACTGAAGCTTTCTTT. The chain combines TRBV10-1 with TRBJ1-1, with D uncertain. The V end was cut by 2 bases, the J end by 1 base, with 8 bases between. Germline CDR1 is WNHNN and CDR2 is SYGVQD (reference sequence). This CDR3 spans 14 amino acids.

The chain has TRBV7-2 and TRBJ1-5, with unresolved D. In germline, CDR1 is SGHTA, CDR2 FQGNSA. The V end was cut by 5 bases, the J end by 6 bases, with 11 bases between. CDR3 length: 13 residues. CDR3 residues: CASSPSPGQPQHF. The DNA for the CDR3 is TGTGCCAGCAGCCCAAGCCCCGGTCAGCCCCAGCATTTT.

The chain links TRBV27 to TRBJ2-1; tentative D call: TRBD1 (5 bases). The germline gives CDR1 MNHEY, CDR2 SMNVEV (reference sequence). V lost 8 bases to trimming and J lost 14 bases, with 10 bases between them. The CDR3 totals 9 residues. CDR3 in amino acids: CASDLGEFF. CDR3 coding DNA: TGTGCCAGCGATCTAGGGGAGTTCTTC.

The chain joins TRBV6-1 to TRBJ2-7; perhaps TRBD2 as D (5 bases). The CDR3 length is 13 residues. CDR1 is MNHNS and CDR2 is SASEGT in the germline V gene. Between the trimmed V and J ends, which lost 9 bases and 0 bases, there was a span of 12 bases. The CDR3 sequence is CASRIGLSYEQYF. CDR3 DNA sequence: TGTGCCAGTAGGATCGGACTCTCCTACGAGCAGTACTTC.

CDR3 region: CASLELGDNEQFF. CDR3 bases: TGTGCCAGCCTCGAATTAGGAGACAATGAGCAGTTCTTC. This chain links TRBV7-9 with TRBJ2-1, with D unresolved. Germline lookup yields CDR1 SEHNR and CDR2 FQNEAQ (reference sequence). Trimming left V 8 bases short and J 5 bases short, with 13 bases between. This CDR3 spans 13 amino acids.

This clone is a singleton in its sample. CDR3 sequence reads: CAWSGLAFRGDDHADTQYF. CDR3 bases: TGTGCCTGGAGTGGCCTCGCTTTCAGGGGAGACGACCACGCAGATACGCAGTATTTT. The rearrangement joins TRBV30 to TRBJ2-3; perhaps TRBD1 as D (6 bases). Deletions cut 1 base from V and 4 bases from J, with 27 bases between. The CDR3 length is 19 residues. Germline CDR1 is GTSNPN and CDR2 is SVGIG (reference sequence).

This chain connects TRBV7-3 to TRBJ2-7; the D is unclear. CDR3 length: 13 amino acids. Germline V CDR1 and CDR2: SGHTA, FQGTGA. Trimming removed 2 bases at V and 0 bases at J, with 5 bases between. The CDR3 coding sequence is TGTGCCAGCAGCTTATACAGCTCCTACGAGCAGTACTTC. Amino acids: CASSLYSSYEQYF.

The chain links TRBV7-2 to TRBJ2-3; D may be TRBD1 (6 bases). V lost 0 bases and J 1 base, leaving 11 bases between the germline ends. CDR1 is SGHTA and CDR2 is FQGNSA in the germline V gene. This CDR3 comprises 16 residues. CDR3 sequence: CASSLAGAGGTDTQYF. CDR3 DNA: TGTGCCAGCAGCTTAGCGGGGGCAGGGGGCACAGATACGCAGTATTTT.

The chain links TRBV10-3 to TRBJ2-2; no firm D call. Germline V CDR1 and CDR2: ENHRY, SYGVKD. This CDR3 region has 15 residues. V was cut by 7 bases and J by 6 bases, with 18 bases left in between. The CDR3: CAINLVESGAGELFF. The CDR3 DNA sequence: TGTGCCATCAACCTGGTCGAGAGTGGTGCCGGGGAGCTGTTTTTT.

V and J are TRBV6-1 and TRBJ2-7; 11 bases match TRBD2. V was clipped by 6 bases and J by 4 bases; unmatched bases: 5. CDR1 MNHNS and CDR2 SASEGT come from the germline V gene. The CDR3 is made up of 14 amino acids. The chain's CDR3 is CASRELAGAYEQYF. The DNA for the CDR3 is TGTGCCAGCAGGGAACTAGCGGGAGCATACGAGCAGTACTTC.

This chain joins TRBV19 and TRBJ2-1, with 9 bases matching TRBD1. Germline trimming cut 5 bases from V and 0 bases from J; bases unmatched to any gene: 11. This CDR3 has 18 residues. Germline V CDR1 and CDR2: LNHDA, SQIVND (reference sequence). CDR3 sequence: CASSEQGAGGSSYNEQFF. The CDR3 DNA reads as TGTGCCAGTAGTGAACAGGGGGCGGGTGGGAGCTCCTACAATGAGCAGTTCTTC.

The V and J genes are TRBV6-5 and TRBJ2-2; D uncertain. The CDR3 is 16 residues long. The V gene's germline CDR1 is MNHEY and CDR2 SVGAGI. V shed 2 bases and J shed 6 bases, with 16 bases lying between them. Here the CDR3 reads CASSYLGRLLPGELFF. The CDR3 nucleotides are TGTGCCAGCAGTTACCTAGGCAGGCTCTTACCCGGGGAGCTGTTTTTT.

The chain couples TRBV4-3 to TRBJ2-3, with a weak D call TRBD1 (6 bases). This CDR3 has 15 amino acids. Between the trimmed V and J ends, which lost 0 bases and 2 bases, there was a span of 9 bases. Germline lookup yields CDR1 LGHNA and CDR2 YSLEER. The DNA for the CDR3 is TGCGCCAGCAGCCAAGATTGGGGGCCCACAGATACGCAGTATTTT. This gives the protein CASSQDWGPTDTQYF.